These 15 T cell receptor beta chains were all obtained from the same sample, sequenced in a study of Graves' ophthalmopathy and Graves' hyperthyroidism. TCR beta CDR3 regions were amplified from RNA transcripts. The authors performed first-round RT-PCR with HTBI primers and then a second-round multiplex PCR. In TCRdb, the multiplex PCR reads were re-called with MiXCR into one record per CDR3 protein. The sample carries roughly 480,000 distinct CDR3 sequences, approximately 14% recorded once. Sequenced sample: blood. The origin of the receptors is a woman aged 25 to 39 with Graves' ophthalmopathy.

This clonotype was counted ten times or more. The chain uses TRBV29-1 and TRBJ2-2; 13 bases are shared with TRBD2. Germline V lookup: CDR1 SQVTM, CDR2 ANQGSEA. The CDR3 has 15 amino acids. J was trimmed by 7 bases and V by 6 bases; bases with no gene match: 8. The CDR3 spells CSVRLAGGRNGELFF. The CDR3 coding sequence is TGCAGCGTAAGACTAGCGGGAGGCAGGAACGGGGAGCTGTTTTTT.

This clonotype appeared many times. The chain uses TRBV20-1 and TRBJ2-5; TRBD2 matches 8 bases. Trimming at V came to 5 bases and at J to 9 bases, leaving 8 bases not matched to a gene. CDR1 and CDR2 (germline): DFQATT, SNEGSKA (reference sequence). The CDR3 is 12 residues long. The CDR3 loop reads CSAGGLVVSQYF. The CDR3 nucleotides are TGCAGTGCTGGGGGACTAGTGGTTTCCCAGTACTTC.

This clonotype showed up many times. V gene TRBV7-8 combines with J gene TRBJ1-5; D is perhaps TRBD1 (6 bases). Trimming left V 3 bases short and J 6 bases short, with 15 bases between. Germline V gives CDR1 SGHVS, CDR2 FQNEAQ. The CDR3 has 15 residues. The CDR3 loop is CASSFATGSGQPQHF. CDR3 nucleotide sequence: TGTGCCAGCAGCTTCGCCACAGGGTCGGGTCAGCCCCAGCATTTT.

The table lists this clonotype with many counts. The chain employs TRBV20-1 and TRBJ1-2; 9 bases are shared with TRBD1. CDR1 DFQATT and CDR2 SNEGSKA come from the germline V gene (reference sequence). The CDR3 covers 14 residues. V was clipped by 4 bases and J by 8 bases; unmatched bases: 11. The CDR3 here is CSAKPGQGRWGYTF. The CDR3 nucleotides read TGCAGTGCTAAACCGGGACAGGGAAGATGGGGCTACACCTTC.

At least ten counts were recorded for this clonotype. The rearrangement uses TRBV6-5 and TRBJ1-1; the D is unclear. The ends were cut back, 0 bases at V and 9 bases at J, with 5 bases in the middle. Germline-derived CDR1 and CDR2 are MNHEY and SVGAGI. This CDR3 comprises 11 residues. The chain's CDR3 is CASSYSGKAFF. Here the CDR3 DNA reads TGTGCCAGCAGTTACTCCGGGAAAGCTTTCTTT.

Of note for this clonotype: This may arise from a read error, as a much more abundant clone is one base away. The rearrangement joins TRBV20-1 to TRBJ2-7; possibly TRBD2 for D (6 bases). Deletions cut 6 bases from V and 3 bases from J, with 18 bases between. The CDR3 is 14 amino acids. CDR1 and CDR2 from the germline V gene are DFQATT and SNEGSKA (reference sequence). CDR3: CSAVLALIDYEQYF. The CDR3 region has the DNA TGCAGTGCGGTACTAGCCTTAATCGACTACGAGCAGTACTTC.

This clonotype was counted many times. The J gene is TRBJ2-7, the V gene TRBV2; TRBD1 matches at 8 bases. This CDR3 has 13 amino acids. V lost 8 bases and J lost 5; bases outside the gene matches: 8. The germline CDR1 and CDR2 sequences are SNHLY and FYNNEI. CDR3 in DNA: TGTGCCAGCGGGAGACAGGGGAGGAACGAGCAGTACTTC. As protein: CASGRQGRNEQYF.

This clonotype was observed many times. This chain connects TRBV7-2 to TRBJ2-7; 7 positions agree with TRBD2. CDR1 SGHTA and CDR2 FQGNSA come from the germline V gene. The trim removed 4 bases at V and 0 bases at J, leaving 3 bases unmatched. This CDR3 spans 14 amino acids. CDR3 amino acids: CASSWGRDSYEQYF. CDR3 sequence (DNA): TGTGCCAGCAGCTGGGGGAGGGACTCCTACGAGCAGTACTTC.

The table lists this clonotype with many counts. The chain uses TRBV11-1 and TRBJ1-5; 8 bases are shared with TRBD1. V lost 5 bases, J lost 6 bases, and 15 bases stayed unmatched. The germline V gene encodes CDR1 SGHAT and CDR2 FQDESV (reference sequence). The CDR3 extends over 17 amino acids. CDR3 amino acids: CASSPGVGQGRSQPQHF. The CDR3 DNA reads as TGTGCCAGCAGCCCCGGTGTAGGACAGGGAAGGAGTCAGCCCCAGCATTTT.

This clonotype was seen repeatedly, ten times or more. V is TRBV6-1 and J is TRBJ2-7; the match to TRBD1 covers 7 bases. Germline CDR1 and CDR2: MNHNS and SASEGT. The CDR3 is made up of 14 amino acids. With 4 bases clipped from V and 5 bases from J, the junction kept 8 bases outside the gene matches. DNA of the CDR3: TGTGCCAGCAGTGTGACAGGGCTGATCAACGAGCAGTACTTC. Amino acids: CASSVTGLINEQYF.

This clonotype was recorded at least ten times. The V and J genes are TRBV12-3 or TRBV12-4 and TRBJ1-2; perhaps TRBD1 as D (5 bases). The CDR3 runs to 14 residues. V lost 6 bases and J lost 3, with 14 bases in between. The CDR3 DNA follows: TGTGCCAGCAGAGGACGGGGGAGGTACTATGGCTACACCTTC. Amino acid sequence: CASRGRGRYYGYTF.

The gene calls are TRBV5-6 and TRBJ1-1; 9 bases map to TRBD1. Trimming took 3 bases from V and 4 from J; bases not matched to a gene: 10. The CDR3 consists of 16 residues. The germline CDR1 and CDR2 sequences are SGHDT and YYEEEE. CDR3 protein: CASSSPQGTGSTEAFF. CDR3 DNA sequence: TGTGCCAGCAGCTCCCCCCAGGGGACAGGGAGCACTGAAGCTTTCTTT.

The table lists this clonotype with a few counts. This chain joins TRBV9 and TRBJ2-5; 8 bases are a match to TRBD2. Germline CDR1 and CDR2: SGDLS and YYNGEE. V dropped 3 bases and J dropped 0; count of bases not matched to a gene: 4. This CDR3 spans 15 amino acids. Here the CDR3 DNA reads TGTGCCAGCAGCGGTAGCGGGACGCACCAAGAGACCCAGTACTTC. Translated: CASSGSGTHQETQYF.

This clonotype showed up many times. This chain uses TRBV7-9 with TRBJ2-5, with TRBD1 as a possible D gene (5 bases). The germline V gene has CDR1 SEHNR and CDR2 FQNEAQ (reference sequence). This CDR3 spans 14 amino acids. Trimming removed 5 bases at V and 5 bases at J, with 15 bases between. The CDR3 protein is CASSARQGQETQYF. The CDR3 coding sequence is TGTGCCAGCAGCGCGCGGCAGGGTCAGGAGACCCAGTACTTC.

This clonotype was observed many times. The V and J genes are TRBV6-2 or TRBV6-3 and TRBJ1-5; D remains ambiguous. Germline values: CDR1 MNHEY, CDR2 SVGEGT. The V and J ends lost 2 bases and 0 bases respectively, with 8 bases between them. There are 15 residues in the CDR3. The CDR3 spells CASSYAGVSNQPQHF. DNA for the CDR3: TGTGCCAGCAGTTACGCCGGGGTTAGCAATCAGCCCCAGCATTTT.